One and the same sample provided the 30 T cell receptor beta chains below, sequenced in a study of identical twins. TCRdb reprocessed the 5' RACE reads with MiXCR, giving one entry per CDR3 protein. The sample holds 400,000 to 500,000 distinct CDR3 sequences; approximately 17% are singletons and the top ten take roughly an eighth. The sequenced sample was naive T cells sorted from blood. These receptors all come from a man aged 50 to 60 in good health.

This clonotype was counted at least ten times. This rearrangement joins TRBV19 to TRBJ2-7, with TRBD2 matching 12 bases. Germline lookup yields CDR1 LNHDA and CDR2 SQIVND (reference sequence). The CDR3 has 16 residues. V lost 4 bases and J lost 0; bases outside the gene matches: 4. The chain's CDR3 is CASSKTSGRSSYEQYF. Here the CDR3 DNA reads TGTGCCAGTAGTAAGACTAGCGGGAGATCCTCCTACGAGCAGTACTTC.

The V call is TRBV24-1, the J call TRBJ2-5; maybe TRBD1 (6 bases). This CDR3 region has 15 residues. Trimming removed 4 bases from V and 2 bases from J, with 13 bases in between. CDR1 and CDR2 (germline): KGHDR, SFDVKD. The CDR3 spells CATSETGRGQETQYF. DNA of the CDR3: TGTGCCACCAGTGAAACAGGAAGGGGGCAAGAGACCCAGTACTTC.

This clonotype was picked up many times. The chain recombines TRBV6-1 with TRBJ2-6, with D tentatively TRBD1 (6 bases). The CDR3 has 16 residues. CDR1 and CDR2 from the germline V gene are MNHNS and SASEGT. The V end lost 8 bases, the J end lost 3 bases, and 17 bases lay between the germline ends. CDR3 sequence: CASRRGIGVGANVLTF. In nucleotides, the CDR3 is TGTGCCAGCCGTAGGGGGATCGGAGTTGGGGCCAACGTCCTGACTTTC.

This chain connects TRBV6-2 or TRBV6-3 to TRBJ2-3; D may be TRBD2 (6 bases). CDR3 length: 14 amino acids. Germline CDR1 is MNHEY and CDR2 is SVGEGT. The V and J ends lost 2 bases and 6 bases respectively, with 12 bases between them. The DNA of the CDR3 is TGTGCCAGCAGTTACATTTCTCTAGCGGATACGCAGTATTTT. Residues: CASSYISLADTQYF.

In this sample, this clonotype turned up a few times. The chain employs TRBV9 and TRBJ2-1, with no clear D. Germline V lookup: CDR1 SGDLS, CDR2 YYNGEE. The CDR3 is 16 amino acids. The V gene lost 3 bases and the J gene lost 0 bases, with 13 bases spanning the gap. CDR3 sequence: CASSGGLGSSYNEQFF. In DNA form, the CDR3 reads TGTGCCAGCAGCGGTGGTTTAGGAAGCTCCTACAATGAGCAGTTCTTC. Filled out from reference TRBV9 and TRBJ2-1, the complete variable domain reads DSGVTQTPKHLITATGQRVTLRCSPRSGDLSVYWYQQSLDQGLQFLIQYYNGEERAKGNILERFSAQQFPDLHSELNLSSLELGDSALYFCASSGGLGSSYNEQFFGPGTRLTVL.

This clonotype was observed a handful of times. This chain joins TRBV20-1 and TRBJ2-7; TRBD2 matches 8 bases. The CDR3 has 14 residues. Germline trimming cut 3 bases from V and 1 base from J; bases unmatched to any gene: 5. Germline V gene data show CDR1 as DFQATT and CDR2 as SNEGSKA (reference sequence). In DNA form, the CDR3 reads TGCAGTGCTAGTTGGGAGCGGGAGTCCTACGAGCAGTACTTC. Its translation is CSASWERESYEQYF.

This clonotype showed up just a few times. V usage is TRBV12-3 or TRBV12-4 and J usage is TRBJ1-4; 9 bases fit TRBD1. V lost 3 bases to trimming and J lost 7 bases; unmatched junction nucleotides: 6. The CDR3 is 15 amino acids. CDR3 DNA: TGTGCCAGCAGTTTTGGGGGGACAGGGATTGAAAAACTGTTTTTT. Translation: CASSFGGTGIEKLFF.

CDR3 nucleotides: TGTGCCAGCAGCGCCGTAGCGGGAGGTTCAGATACGCAGTATTTT. Translation gives CASSAVAGGSDTQYF. The chain joins TRBV9 to TRBJ2-3; 10 bases line up with TRBD2. This CDR3 region has 15 residues. The V gene end was trimmed by 3 bases and the J gene end by 4 bases; junction bases not matched to a gene: 5. Germline CDR1 reads SGDLS; CDR2 reads YYNGEE.

The J gene is TRBJ1-1, the V gene TRBV5-1; D unclear. CDR1 is SGHRS, CDR2 YFSETQ, per germline. The CDR3 totals 14 residues. The germline V and J ends were trimmed by 3 bases and 1 base, with 10 bases remaining between them. DNA of the CDR3: TGCGCCAGCAGCTCGTTACGGACGAACACTGAAGCTTTCTTT. It specifies CASSSLRTNTEAFF.

A few counts support this clonotype. The J gene is TRBJ1-2, the V gene TRBV12-3 or TRBV12-4; D is perhaps TRBD1 (6 bases). The CDR3 is made up of 14 amino acids. The ends were cut back, 5 bases at V and 4 bases at J, with 14 bases in the middle. CDR3: CASSRAPGAYGYTF. CDR3 nucleotide sequence: TGTGCCAGCAGTCGCGCCCCAGGGGCCTATGGCTACACCTTC.

This clonotype has ten or more counts. V usage is TRBV29-1 and J usage is TRBJ1-2; no clear D. Per the germline V gene, CDR1 is SQVTM and CDR2 is ANQGSEA. This CDR3 region has 11 residues. V was cut by 4 bases and J by 7 bases, with 10 bases left in between. CDR3 residues: CSVVGQSGYTF. In DNA form, the CDR3 reads TGCAGCGTTGTCGGGCAGTCTGGCTACACCTTC.

This clonotype was seen more than once but under ten times. The CDR3, as DNA: TGCAGTGCTACCTCCGGCGCCAGCACAGATACGCAGTATTTT. Residues: CSATSGASTDTQYF. The chain has TRBV20-1 and TRBJ2-3; D uncertain. The CDR3 spans 14 residues. Between the trimmed V and J ends, which lost 4 bases and 0 bases, there was a span of 11 bases. CDR1 is DFQATT, CDR2 SNEGSKA, per germline (reference sequence).

Only one count was recorded for this clonotype. The V call is TRBV18, the J call TRBJ2-7; D unclear. CDR1 is KGHSH, CDR2 LQKENI, per germline. This CDR3 comprises 13 residues. V was trimmed by 4 bases and J by 5 bases, leaving 12 bases between them. The CDR3 loop reads CASSRAERHEQYF. The CDR3 DNA sequence: TGTGCCAGCTCACGGGCAGAGAGGCACGAGCAGTACTTC.

The CDR3 DNA sequence: TGCAGCGTTGAATCTAGCAGGGGGTACGAGCAGTACTTC. It specifies CSVESSRGYEQYF. The chain recombines TRBV29-1 with TRBJ2-7; 7 bases match TRBD1. The V segment lost 2 bases and the J segment 4 bases; nucleotides outside the gene matches: 5. The V gene's germline CDR1 is SQVTM and CDR2 ANQGSEA. This CDR3 contains 13 residues.

In DNA form, the CDR3 reads TGTGCCAGCAGCTTAGCCCAAACTACAGGGTACCAAGAGACCCAGTACTTC. As protein: CASSLAQTTGYQETQYF. This chain joins TRBV7-6 and TRBJ2-5; D is perhaps TRBD1 (6 bases). The CDR3 length is 17 residues. CDR1 is SGHVS, CDR2 FNYEAQ, per germline. The V gene lost 0 bases and the J gene lost 0 bases, with 14 bases spanning the gap.

The chain links TRBV6-5 to TRBJ1-6, with D unclear. Germline assignment: CDR1 MNHEY and CDR2 SVGAGI. Trimming removed 4 bases from V and 0 bases from J, with 10 bases in between. The CDR3 extends over 16 amino acids. The CDR3 reads CASSSTGSSYNSPLHF. In DNA, the CDR3 is TGTGCCAGCAGTTCCACCGGGAGCTCCTATAATTCACCCCTCCACTTT.

The rearrangement joins TRBV29-1 to TRBJ2-1; tentative D call: TRBD1 (6 bases). V was shortened by 2 bases and J by 5 bases, with 13 bases between the two germline ends. From germline, CDR1 is SQVTM and CDR2 ANQGSEA. The CDR3 totals 14 residues. CDR3 residues: CSVELGRDNNEQFF. CDR3 nucleotides: TGCAGCGTTGAACTGGGCCGGGACAACAATGAGCAGTTCTTC.

This clonotype was detected once. This chain connects TRBV9 to TRBJ2-7; 8 nucleotides agree with TRBD2. The V gene's germline CDR1 is SGDLS and CDR2 YYNGEE. This CDR3 spans 15 amino acids. V shed 3 bases, J shed 0 bases, and the junction held 5 bases outside the gene matches. CDR3 residues: CASSALAGPSYEQYF. The DNA for the CDR3 is TGTGCCAGCAGCGCCCTAGCGGGTCCCTCCTACGAGCAGTACTTC.

V gene TRBV5-1 combines with J gene TRBJ1-1; no clear D. Germline CDR1 and CDR2: SGHRS and YFSETQ. This CDR3 region has 13 residues. V lost 4 bases and J lost 6, with 13 bases in between. In nucleotides, the CDR3 is TGCGCCAGCAGCCCTCAATACGGCGCTGAAGCTTTCTTT. Amino acids: CASSPQYGAEAFF.

The chain combines TRBV5-1 with TRBJ2-7, with D perhaps TRBD2 (5 bases). The V gene's germline CDR1 is SGHRS and CDR2 YFSETQ. V was clipped by 8 bases and J by 0 bases, with 12 bases between them. The CDR3 has 13 amino acids. The CDR3 region is CASTRGGSYEQYF. For the CDR3, the DNA is TGCGCCAGTACTAGAGGTGGCTCCTACGAGCAGTACTTC.

This clonotype has a handful of counts. The chain uses TRBV5-5 and TRBJ2-1; 7 bases are a match to TRBD1. V shed 0 bases, J shed 4 bases, and the junction held 4 bases outside the gene matches. The length of the CDR3 is 15 residues. Germline V gene lookup returns CDR1 SGHKS and CDR2 YYEKEE (reference sequence). CDR3 coding DNA: TGTGCCAGCAGCTTGGGATGGACAGGTTACAATGAGCAGTTCTTC. Translation: CASSLGWTGYNEQFF.

The CDR3 nucleotides read TGTGCCAGCAGTTTATTGGTAGCGGGAAGGAACGAGCAGTACTTC. Protein: CASSLLVAGRNEQYF. V gene TRBV28 combines with J gene TRBJ2-7, with TRBD2 matching over 8 bases. J lost 5 bases, V lost 1 base, and 7 bases had no gene match. Germline V gene lookup returns CDR1 MDHEN and CDR2 SYDVKM. This CDR3 is 15 amino acids long.

This chain links TRBV7-2 with TRBJ1-6; possible D gene TRBD1, 5 bases. Germline V gene lookup returns CDR1 SGHTA and CDR2 FQGNSA. This CDR3 region has 13 residues. V lost 6 bases and J 7 bases, leaving 10 bases between the germline ends. CDR3 nucleotides: TGTGCCAGCAGACGCCAGGGAAATTCACCCCTCCACTTT. It is translated as CASRRQGNSPLHF.

This clonotype showed up just a few times. The V gene is TRBV5-1, the J gene TRBJ1-2; weak D call: TRBD1 (6 bases). The germline gives CDR1 SGHRS, CDR2 YFSETQ. V gave up 4 bases and J gave up 4 bases, with 14 bases separating them. This CDR3 comprises 14 residues. As DNA, the CDR3 is TGCGCCAGCAGCCCATCAGGGGCAATCTATGGCTACACCTTC. Protein sequence: CASSPSGAIYGYTF.

There are many counts of this clonotype. This chain joins TRBV29-1 and TRBJ2-7; 7 bases match TRBD1. This CDR3 comprises 14 residues. Losses at the gene ends were 5 bases for V and 1 base for J; bases not matched to a gene: 8. Per germline, CDR1 SQVTM and CDR2 ANQGSEA. The CDR3 bases are TGCAGCGTTCTTTCGACAGGGTCATCCTACGAGCAGTACTTC. Amino acids: CSVLSTGSSYEQYF.

This clonotype was detected ten times or more. Mismatch with germline at one junction end may stem from a read error. The V and J genes are TRBV7-2 and TRBJ2-2, with D uncertain. The CDR3 loop spans 13 amino acids. CDR1 is SGHTA, CDR2 FQGNSA, per germline. Written as DNA, the CDR3 is TGTGCCAGCACCTTAGGGAACACCGGGGAGCTGTTTTTT. Translation gives CASTLGNTGELFF.

V is TRBV10-2 and J is TRBJ2-1; TRBD1 is a possible D gene (6 bases). Germline values: CDR1 WSHSY, CDR2 SAAADI. CDR3 length: 15 amino acids. The V gene lost 2 bases and the J gene lost 3 bases, with 11 bases spanning the gap. DNA of the CDR3: TGCGCCAGCAGTGAGACAGGGTTGGGCTACAATGAGCAGTTCTTC. Translated: CASSETGLGYNEQFF.

The sample holds a few counts of this clonotype. The CDR3 sequence: CASSLGLAGMGEQYF. The CDR3 DNA sequence: TGTGCCAGCAGTTTAGGGCTAGCGGGAATGGGGGAGCAGTACTTC. This chain connects TRBV12-3 or TRBV12-4 to TRBJ2-7; TRBD2 agrees at 9 bases. CDR3 length: 15 amino acids. Germline trimming cut 1 base from V and 7 bases from J; bases unmatched to any gene: 8.

This clonotype was picked up a small number of times. The gene calls are TRBV9 and TRBJ2-2, with TRBD2 identical over 7 bases. The junction had 4 bases not matched to a gene; V was cut back by 0 bases and J by 5 bases. The CDR3 sequence is 15 residues long. Germline CDR1 is SGDLS and CDR2 is YYNGEE. In nucleotides, the CDR3 is TGTGCCAGCAGCGTAGGCCGGGAGGATACCGGGGAGCTGTTTTTT. As protein: CASSVGREDTGELFF.

This clonotype was seen many times. V usage is TRBV6-1 and J usage is TRBJ2-5; 8 bases agree with TRBD2. J lost 4 bases, V lost 5 bases, and 12 bases had no gene match. The CDR3 has 16 amino acids. Germline CDR1 and CDR2: MNHNS and SASEGT. Here the CDR3 reads CASSKRDSGMVETQYF. CDR3 nucleotide sequence: TGTGCCAGCAGTAAAAGAGATAGCGGGATGGTAGAGACCCAGTACTTC.